This TCR beta chain was obtained from a study of control samples from healthy donors and cancer patients. Sequenced by immunoSEQ multiplex PCR; TCRdb stores in-frame clones only, minus some. Of about 270,000 clones detected, around 79% appear once; the ten largest clones hold 10% to 15%. V lost 5 bases, J lost 0 bases, and 14 bases lay in between. This CDR3 region has 16 residues. Germline V gives CDR1 SGHVS, CDR2 FNYEAQ. Sequencing was performed on PBMCs. This chain links TRBV7-6 with TRBJ1-3; D gene ambiguous. This TCR derives from a woman aged 60-75 years with lung cancer. In DNA, the CDR3 is TGTGCCAGCAGCCACCGGGCAGACCCCTCTGGAAACACCATATATTTT. As protein: CASSHRADPSGNTIYF.